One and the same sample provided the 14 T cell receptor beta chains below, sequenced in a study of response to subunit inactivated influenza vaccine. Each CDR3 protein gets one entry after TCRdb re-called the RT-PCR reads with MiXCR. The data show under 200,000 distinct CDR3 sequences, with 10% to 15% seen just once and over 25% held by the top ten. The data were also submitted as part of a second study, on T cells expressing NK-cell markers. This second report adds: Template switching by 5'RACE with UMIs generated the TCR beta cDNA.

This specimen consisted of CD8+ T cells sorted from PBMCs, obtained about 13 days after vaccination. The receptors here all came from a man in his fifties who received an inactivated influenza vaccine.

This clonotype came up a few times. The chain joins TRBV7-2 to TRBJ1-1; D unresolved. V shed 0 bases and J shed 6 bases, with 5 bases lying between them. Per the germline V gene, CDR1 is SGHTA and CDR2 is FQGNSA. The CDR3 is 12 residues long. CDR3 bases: TGTGCCAGCAGCTTAGCGTTGGCTGAAGCTTTCTTT. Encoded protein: CASSLALAEAFF.

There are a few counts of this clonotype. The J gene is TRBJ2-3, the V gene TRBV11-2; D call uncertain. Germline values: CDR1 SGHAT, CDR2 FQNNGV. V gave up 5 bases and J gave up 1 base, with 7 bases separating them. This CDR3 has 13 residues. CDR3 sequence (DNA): TGTGCCAGCAGCGCGCATGGCACAGATACGCAGTATTTT. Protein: CASSAHGTDTQYF.

CDR3 coding DNA: TGTGCCAGCAGCCCCCGGGGGGGCCGGGAAGAGACCCAGTACTTC. This translates into CASSPRGGREETQYF. The rearrangement joins TRBV11-3 to TRBJ2-5; 8 bases are shared with TRBD2. Germline assignment: CDR1 SGHNT and CDR2 YENEEA. J gave up 3 bases and V 5 bases, and 8 bases lay outside the gene matches. There are 15 residues in the CDR3. The full variable domain, its missing parts supplied by reference TRBV11-3 and TRBJ2-5, is EAGVVQSPRYKIIEKKQPVAFWCNPISGHNTLYWYLQNLGQGPELLIRYENEEAVDDSQLPKDRFSAERLKGVDSTLKIQPAELGDSAVYLCASSPRGGREETQYFGPGTRLLVL.

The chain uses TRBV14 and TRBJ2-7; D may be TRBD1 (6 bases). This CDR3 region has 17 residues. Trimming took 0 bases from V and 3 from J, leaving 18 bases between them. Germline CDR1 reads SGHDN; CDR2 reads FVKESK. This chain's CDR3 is CASSQEIHMTGRYEQYF. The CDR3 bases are TGTGCCAGCAGCCAAGAGATACACATGACAGGTCGCTACGAGCAGTACTTC.

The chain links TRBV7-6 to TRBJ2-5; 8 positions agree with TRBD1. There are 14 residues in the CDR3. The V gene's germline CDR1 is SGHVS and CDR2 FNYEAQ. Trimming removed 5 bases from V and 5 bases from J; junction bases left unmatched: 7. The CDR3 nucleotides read TGTGCCAGCAGCCCATCCAGGGGGCACGAGACCCAGTACTTC. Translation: CASSPSRGHETQYF.

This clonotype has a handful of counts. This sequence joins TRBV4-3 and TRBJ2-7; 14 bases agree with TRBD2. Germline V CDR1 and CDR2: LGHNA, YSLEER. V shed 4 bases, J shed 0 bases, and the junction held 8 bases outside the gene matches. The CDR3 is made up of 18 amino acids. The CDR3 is CASSRGTSGSRSSYEQYF. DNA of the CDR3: TGCGCCAGCAGCCGAGGGACTAGCGGGAGTCGAAGCTCCTACGAGCAGTACTTC.

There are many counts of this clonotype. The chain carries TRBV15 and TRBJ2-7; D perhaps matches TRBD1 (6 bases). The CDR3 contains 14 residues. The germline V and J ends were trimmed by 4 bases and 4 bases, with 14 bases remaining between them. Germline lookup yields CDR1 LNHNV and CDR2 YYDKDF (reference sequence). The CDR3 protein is CATSTYLDSYEQYF. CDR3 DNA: TGTGCCACCAGCACCTACTTGGACAGTTACGAGCAGTACTTC.

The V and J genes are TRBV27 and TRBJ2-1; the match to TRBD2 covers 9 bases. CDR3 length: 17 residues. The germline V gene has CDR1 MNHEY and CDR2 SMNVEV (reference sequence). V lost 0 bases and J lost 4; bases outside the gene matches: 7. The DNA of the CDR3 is TGTGCCAGCAGTTTATCGTCGCCGACTAGCGGTTACAATGAGCAGTTCTTC. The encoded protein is CASSLSSPTSGYNEQFF.

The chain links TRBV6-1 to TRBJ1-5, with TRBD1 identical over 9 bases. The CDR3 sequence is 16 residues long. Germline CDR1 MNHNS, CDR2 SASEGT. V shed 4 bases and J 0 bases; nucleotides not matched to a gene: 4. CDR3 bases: TGTGCCAGCAGTGGGACAGGGGACTATAGCAATCAGCCCCAGCATTTT. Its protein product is CASSGTGDYSNQPQHF.

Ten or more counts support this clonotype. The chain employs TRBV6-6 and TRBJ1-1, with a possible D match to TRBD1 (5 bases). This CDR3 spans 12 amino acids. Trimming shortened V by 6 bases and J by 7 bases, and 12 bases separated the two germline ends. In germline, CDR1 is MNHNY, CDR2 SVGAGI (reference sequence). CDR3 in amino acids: CASSIRRGEAFF. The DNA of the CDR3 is TGTGCCAGCAGCATTCGAAGGGGTGAAGCTTTCTTT.

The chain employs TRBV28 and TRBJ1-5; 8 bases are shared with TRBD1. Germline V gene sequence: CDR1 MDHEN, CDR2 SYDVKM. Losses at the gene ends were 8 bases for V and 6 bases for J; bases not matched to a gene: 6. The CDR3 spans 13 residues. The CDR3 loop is CASQQGGVQPQHF. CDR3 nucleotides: TGTGCCAGCCAACAGGGGGGTGTTCAGCCCCAGCATTTT. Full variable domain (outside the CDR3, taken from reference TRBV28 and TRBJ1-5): DVKVTQSSRYLVKRTGEKVFLECVQDMDHENMFWYRQDPGLGLRLIYFSYDVKMKEKGDIPEGYSVSREKKERFSLILESASTNQTSMYLCASQQGGVQPQHFGDGTRLSIL.

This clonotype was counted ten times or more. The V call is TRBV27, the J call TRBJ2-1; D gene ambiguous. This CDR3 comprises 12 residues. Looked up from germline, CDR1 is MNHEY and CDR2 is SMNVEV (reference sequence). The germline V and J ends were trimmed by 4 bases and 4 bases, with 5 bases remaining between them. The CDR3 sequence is CASSSPYNEQFF. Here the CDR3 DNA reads TGTGCCAGCAGTTCCCCGTACAATGAGCAGTTCTTC.

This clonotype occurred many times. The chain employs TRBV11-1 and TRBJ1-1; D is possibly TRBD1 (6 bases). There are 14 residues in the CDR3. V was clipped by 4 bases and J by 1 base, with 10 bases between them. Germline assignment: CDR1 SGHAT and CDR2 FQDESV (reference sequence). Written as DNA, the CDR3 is TGTGCCAGCAGCTGGGACATATCGAACACTGAAGCTTTCTTT. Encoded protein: CASSWDISNTEAFF.

The CDR3 region is CASSLGEWREQFF. Here the CDR3 DNA reads TGTGCCAGCAGCTTAGGAGAGTGGCGTGAGCAGTTCTTC. V is TRBV7-9 and J is TRBJ2-1; D is unclear. The CDR3 has 13 amino acids. Trimming pared 1 base from V and 9 bases from J, leaving 10 bases between. Germline values: CDR1 SEHNR, CDR2 FQNEAQ (reference sequence).